This is a list of T cell receptor beta chains from one sample in a study of blood T cells in healthy people across ages. TCRdb reprocessed the 5' RACE reads with MiXCR, giving one entry per CDR3 protein. The repertoire has 700,000 or so distinct CDR3 sequences, 20% to 25% of them found once; the top ten carry 22%. The sample comprised blood. The source of these receptors is a man aged 65 to 79 in good health. Both conserved end residues are part of each CDR3. D genes are given only for firm matches. Not every row has a clone size; where given, it reads once, few, many or a size class.

d_call	j_call	clone_size	v_call	cdr3_aa	cdr3_nt
-	TRBJ2-5	-	TRBV29-1	CSVDSARAQYF	TGCAGCGTTGACAGCGCTAGGGCCCAGTACTTC
TRBD2	TRBJ2-3	-	TRBV5-1	CASSPTSGGPGDTQYF	TGCGCCAGCAGCCCGACTAGCGGGGGGCCGGGAGATACGCAGTATTTT
-	TRBJ2-3	-	TRBV12-3/TRBV12-4	CASSFGGTGTDTQYF	TGTGCCAGCAGTTTTGGGGGAACGGGCACAGATACGCAGTATTTT
TRBD2	TRBJ2-1	-	TRBV12-3/TRBV12-4	CASSLNQRGEQFF	TGTGCCAGCAGTTTAAACCAGCGGGGTGAGCAGTTCTTC
-	TRBJ1-4	few	TRBV20-1	CSARHQPGQGLRATNEKLFF	TGCAGTGCTAGACATCAACCGGGACAAGGATTACGTGCAACTAATGAAAAACTGTTTTTT
TRBD2	TRBJ2-5	few	TRBV6-1	CASSESGTRGTQYF	TGTGCCAGCAGCGAAAGCGGGACCCGGGGGACCCAGTACTTC
TRBD1	TRBJ1-1	-	TRBV29-1	CSVEWQGAEAFF	TGCAGCGTTGAGTGGCAGGGGGCTGAAGCTTTCTTT
-	TRBJ1-1	once	TRBV19	CASSLEGTPNTEAFF	TGTGCCAGTAGTCTCGAGGGAACCCCGAACACTGAAGCTTTCTTT
-	TRBJ1-4	-	TRBV6-1	CASSENKISNEKLFF	TGTGCCAGCAGTGAAAACAAGATCTCTAATGAAAAACTGTTTTTT
-	TRBJ2-5	few	TRBV3-1	CASSQNIQETQYF	TGTGCCAGCAGCCAAAATATCCAAGAGACCCAGTACTTC
-	TRBJ1-1	few	TRBV2	CASSEAWQENTEAFF	TGTGCCAGCAGTGAAGCGTGGCAGGAGAACACTGAAGCTTTCTTT
-	TRBJ2-5	-	TRBV7-2	CASSPKWGGQETQYF	TGTGCCAGCAGCCCGAAGTGGGGCGGACAAGAGACCCAGTACTTC
-	TRBJ2-1	-	TRBV11-2	CASSPYGGNEQFF	TGTGCCAGCAGCCCTTATGGGGGGAATGAGCAGTTCTTC
TRBD1	TRBJ1-1	-	TRBV20-1	CSARDPQGALAFF	TGCAGTGCTAGAGACCCTCAGGGGGCGCTCGCTTTCTTT